This T cell receptor (beta chain) was captured by sequencing in a study of blood T cell repertoires in COVID-19. Study overall: COVID-19 samples, acute and convalescent, were from the United States, Italy and Spain. Sample material is recorded as cDNA or gDNA derived from T cells, B-cell-depleted T cells, or PBMCs.

Germline assignment: CDR1 SQVTM and CDR2 ANQGSEA. V gave up 7 bases and J gave up 3 bases, with 12 bases separating them. This CDR3 has 12 amino acids. How the authors handled the data: Amplification with reference gene primers provided the estimates of nucleated cell counts. TCRdb's copy holds only in-frame clones and misses some; the assay was immunoSEQ multiplex PCR. The V and J calls and clone size are taken from that table; D and trimming were inferred from the DNA. The sample has roughly 290,000 clones, roughly 86% seen once. V gene TRBV29-1 combines with J gene TRBJ1-1; no reliable D call. The sequenced sample consisted of peripheral blood. The clonotype comes from a woman aged 50 to 65 who had recovered from COVID-19. The CDR3 loop is CSASDTYTEAFF. The CDR3 nucleotides read TGCAGCGCCTCAGACACCTACACTGAAGCTTTCTTT.